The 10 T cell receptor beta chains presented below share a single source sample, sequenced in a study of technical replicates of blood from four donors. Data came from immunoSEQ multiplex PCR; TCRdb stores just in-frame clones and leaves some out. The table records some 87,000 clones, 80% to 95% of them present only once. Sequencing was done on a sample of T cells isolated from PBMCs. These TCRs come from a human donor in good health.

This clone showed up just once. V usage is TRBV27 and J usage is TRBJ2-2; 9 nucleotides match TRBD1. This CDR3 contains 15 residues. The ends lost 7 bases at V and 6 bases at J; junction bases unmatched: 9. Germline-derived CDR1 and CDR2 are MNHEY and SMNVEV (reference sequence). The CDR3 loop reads CASKINRGRSGELFF. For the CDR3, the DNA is TGTGCCAGCAAAATAAACAGGGGGCGCTCCGGGGAGCTGTTTTTT.

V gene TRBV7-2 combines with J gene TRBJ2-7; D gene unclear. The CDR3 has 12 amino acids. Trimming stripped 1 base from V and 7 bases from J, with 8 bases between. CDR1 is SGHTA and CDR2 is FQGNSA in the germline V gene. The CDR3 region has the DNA TGTGCCAGCAGCTTAGGGCCGAGGGAGCAGTACTTC. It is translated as CASSLGPREQYF.

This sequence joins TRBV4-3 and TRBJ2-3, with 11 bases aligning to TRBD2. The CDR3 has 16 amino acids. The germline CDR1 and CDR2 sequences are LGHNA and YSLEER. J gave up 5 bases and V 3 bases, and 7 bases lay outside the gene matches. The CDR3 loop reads CASSHILAGEVDTQYF. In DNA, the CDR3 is TGCGCCAGCAGCCACATACTAGCGGGAGAGGTAGATACGCAGTATTTT.

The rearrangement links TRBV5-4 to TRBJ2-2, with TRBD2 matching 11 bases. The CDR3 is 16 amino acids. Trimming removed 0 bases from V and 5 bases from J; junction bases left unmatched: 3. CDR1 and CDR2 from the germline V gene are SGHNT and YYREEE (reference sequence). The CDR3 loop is CASSLVLAGGTGELFF. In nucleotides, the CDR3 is TGTGCCAGCAGCTTGGTGCTAGCGGGAGGAACCGGGGAGCTGTTTTTT.

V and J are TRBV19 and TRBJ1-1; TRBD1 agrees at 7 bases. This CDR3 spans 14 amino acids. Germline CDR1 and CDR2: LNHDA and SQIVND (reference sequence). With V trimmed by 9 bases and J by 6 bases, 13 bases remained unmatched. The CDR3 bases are TGTGCCAGCGACCGGGACAGAGAAGGGGCTGAAGCTTTCTTT. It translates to CASDRDREGAEAFF.

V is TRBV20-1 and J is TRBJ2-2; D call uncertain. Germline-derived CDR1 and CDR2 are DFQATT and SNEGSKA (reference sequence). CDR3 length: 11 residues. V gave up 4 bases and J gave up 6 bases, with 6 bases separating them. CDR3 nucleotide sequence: TGCAGTGCTAACGAGGCCGGGGAGCTGTTTTTT. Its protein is CSANEAGELFF.

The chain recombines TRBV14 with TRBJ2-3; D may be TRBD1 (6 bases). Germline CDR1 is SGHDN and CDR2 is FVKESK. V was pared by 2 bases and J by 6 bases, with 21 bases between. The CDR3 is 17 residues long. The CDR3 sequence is CASSQMFGRGSLDTQYF. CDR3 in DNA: TGTGCCAGCAGCCAAATGTTCGGCAGGGGCAGTTTGGATACGCAGTATTTT.

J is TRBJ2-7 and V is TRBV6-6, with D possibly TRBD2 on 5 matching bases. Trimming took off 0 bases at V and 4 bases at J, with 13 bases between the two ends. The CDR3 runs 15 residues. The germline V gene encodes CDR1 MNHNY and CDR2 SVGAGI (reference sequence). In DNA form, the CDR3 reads TGTGCCAGCAGTTACTCCGCGTCTACTAGTTACGAGCAGTACTTC. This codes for CASSYSASTSYEQYF.

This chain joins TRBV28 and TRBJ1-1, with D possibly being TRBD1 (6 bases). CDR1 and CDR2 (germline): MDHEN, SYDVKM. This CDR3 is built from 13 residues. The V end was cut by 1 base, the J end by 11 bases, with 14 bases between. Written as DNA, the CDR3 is TGTGCCAGCAGTTTATCGGGGGGGCGCAGGGCTTTCTTT. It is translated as CASSLSGGRRAFF.

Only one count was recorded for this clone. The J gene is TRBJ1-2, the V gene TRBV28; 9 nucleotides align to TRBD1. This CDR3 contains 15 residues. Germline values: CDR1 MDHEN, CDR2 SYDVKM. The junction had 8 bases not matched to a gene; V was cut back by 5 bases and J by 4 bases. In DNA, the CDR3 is TGTGCCAGCAGTCTGACCGACAGGGGGGGCTATGGCTACACCTTC. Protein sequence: CASSLTDRGGYGYTF.